This T cell receptor (beta chain) was recovered during a study of T-cell memory formation after mild COVID-19. For the study at large: Largely donor-specific sequence clusters came from a couple of donors.

This CDR3 spans 15 amino acids. The V gene's germline CDR1 is SGHKS and CDR2 YYEKEE (reference sequence). Trimming pared 1 base from V and 0 bases from J, leaving 7 bases between. Constant-segment primers were used for 5'RACE, and the resulting TCR alpha and TCR beta cDNA libraries carried sample barcodes and UMIs. TCRdb recomputed calls from the 5' RACE reads with MiXCR, one row per CDR3 protein. Among hundreds of thousands of distinct CDR3 sequences listed, roughly 20% were seen once. This clonotype was sampled from an adult woman who had mild COVID-19 (a few samples of this study predate the infection). Cell type and time point are not known. This chain joins TRBV5-5 and TRBJ1-4, with D unclear. Material: PBMCs or a T cell subset sorted from them (not recorded which). The chain's CDR3 is CASSLRDATNEKLFF. CDR3 bases: TGTGCCAGCAGCTTGCGGGATGCAACTAATGAAAAACTGTTTTTT. The variable domain in full, completed from reference TRBV5-5 and TRBJ1-4, reads DAGVTQSPTHLIKTRGQQVTLRCSPISGHKSVSWYQQVLGQGPQFIFQYYEKEERGRGNFPDRFSARQFPNYSSELNVNALLLGDSALYLCASSLRDATNEKLFFGSGTQLSVL.